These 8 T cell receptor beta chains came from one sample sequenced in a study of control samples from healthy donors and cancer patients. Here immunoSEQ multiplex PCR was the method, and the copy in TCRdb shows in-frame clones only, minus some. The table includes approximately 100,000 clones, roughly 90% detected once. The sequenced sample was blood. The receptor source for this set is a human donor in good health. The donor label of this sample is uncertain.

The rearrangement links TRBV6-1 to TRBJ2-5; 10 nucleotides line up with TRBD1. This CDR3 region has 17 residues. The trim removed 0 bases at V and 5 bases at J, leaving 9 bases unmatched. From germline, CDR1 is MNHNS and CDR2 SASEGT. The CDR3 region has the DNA TGTGCCAGCAGTGAAGCGATCGGGACAGGGGAAGGGGAGACCCAGTACTTC. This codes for CASSEAIGTGEGETQYF.

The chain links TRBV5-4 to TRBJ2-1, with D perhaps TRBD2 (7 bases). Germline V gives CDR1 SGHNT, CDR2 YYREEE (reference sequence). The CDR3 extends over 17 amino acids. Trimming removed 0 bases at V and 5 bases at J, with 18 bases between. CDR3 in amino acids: CASSLVGGGPSNNEQFF. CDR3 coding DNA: TGTGCCAGCAGCTTGGTTGGGGGGGGGCCAAGTAACAATGAGCAGTTCTTC.

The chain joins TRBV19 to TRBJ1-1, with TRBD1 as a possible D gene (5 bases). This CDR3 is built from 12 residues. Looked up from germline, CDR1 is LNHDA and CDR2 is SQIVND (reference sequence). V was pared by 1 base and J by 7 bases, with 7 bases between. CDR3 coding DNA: TGTGCCAGTAGTATAGGGACACGTGAAGCTTTCTTT. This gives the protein CASSIGTREAFF.

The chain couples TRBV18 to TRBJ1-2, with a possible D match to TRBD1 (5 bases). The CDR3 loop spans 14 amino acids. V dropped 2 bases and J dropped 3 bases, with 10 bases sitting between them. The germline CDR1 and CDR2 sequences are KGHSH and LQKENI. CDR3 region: CASSPGGTYYGYTF. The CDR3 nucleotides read TGTGCCAGCTCACCAGGGGGTACCTACTATGGCTACACCTTC. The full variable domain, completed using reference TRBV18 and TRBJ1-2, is NAGVMQNPRHLVRRRGQEARLRCSPMKGHSHVYWYRQLPEEGLKFMVYLQKENIIDESGMPKERFSAEFPKEGPSILRIQQVVRGDSAAYFCASSPGGTYYGYTFGSGTRLTVV.

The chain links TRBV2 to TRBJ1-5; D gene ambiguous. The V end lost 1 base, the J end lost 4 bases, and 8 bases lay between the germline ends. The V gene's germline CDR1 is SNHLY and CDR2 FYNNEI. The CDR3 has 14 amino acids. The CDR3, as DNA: TGTGCCAGCAGTGAAGGGGTAGAGAATCAGCCCCAGCATTTT. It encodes CASSEGVENQPQHF.

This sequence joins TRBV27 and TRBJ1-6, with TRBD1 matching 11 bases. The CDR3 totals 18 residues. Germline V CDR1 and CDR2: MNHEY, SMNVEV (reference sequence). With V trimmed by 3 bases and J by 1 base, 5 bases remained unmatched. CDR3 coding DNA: TGTGCCAGCAGTTTCCGCGGACAGGGGGCATCCTATAATTCACCCCTCCACTTT. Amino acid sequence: CASSFRGQGASYNSPLHF.

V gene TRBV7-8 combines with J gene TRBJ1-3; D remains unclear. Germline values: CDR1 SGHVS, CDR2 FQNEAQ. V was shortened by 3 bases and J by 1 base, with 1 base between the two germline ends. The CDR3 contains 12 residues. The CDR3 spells CASSFSGNTIYF. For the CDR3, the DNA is TGTGCCAGCAGCTTTTCTGGAAACACCATATATTTT. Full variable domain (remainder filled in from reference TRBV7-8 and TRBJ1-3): GAGVSQSPRYKVAKRGQDVALRCDPISGHVSLFWYQQALGQGPEFLTYFQNEAQLDKSGLPSDRFFAERPEGSVSTLKIQRTQQEDSAVYLCASSFSGNTIYFGEGSWLTVV.

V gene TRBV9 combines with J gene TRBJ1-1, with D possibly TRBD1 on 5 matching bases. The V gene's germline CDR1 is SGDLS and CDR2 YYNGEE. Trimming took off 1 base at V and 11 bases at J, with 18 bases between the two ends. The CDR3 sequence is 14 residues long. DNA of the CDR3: TGTGCCAGCAGCGTACAAGGGGCGGACTCCCAGGCTTTCTTT. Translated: CASSVQGADSQAFF. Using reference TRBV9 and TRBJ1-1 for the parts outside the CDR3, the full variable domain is DSGVTQTPKHLITATGQRVTLRCSPRSGDLSVYWYQQSLDQGLQFLIQYYNGEERAKGNILERFSAQQFPDLHSELNLSSLELGDSALYFCASSVQGADSQAFFGQGTRLTVV.